One and the same sample provided the 29 T cell receptor beta chains below, sequenced in a study of T cell responses to AZD1222 COVID-19 vaccine. Measured with immunoSEQ multiplex PCR; TCRdb has only the in-frame clones, and not every one. The sample contains approximately 74,000 clones, 80% to 90% of which appear only once. The material was peripheral blood, obtained on day 0 of AZD1222 vaccination. The receptor source for this set is an adult in good health.

J is TRBJ1-1 and V is TRBV5-1; no clear D gene. V dropped 4 bases and J dropped 1 base, with 11 bases sitting between them. The CDR3 is made up of 14 amino acids. Germline CDR1 is SGHRS and CDR2 is YFSETQ. CDR3 in amino acids: CASSPGVENTEAFF. The DNA for the CDR3 is TGCGCCAGCAGCCCCGGGGTGGAGAACACTGAAGCTTTCTTT.

The V and J genes are TRBV7-6 and TRBJ1-4; D may be TRBD1 (6 bases). Germline V CDR1 and CDR2: SGHVS, FNYEAQ. Trimming removed 5 bases at V and 5 bases at J, with 9 bases between. The CDR3 contains 13 residues. CDR3 amino acids: CASSQGTNEKLFF. For the CDR3, the DNA is TGTGCCAGCAGCCAGGGGACGAATGAAAAACTGTTTTTT. Full variable domain (outside the CDR3, taken from reference TRBV7-6 and TRBJ1-4): GAGVSQSPRYKVTKRGQDVALRCDPISGHVSLYWYRQALGQGPEFLTYFNYEAQQDKSGLPNDRFSAERPEGSISTLTIQRTEQRDSAMYRCASSQGTNEKLFFGSGTQLSVL.

This clone was counted only a few times. The chain carries TRBV9 and TRBJ1-4, with a tentative D call TRBD1 (5 bases). Germline V gene data show CDR1 as SGDLS and CDR2 as YYNGEE. The ends were cut back, 0 bases at V and 8 bases at J, with 11 bases in the middle. There are 14 residues in the CDR3. The CDR3 here is CASSVVGDGEKLFF. The DNA of the CDR3 is TGTGCCAGCAGCGTAGTTGGGGACGGAGAAAAACTGTTTTTT.

This chain links TRBV19 with TRBJ1-2, with TRBD1 matching over 7 bases. The CDR3 sequence is 15 residues long. Looked up from germline, CDR1 is LNHDA and CDR2 is SQIVND (reference sequence). After removal of 4 bases from V and 0 bases from J, the junction contained 5 bases not matched to a gene. In DNA, the CDR3 is TGTGCCAGTAGTACCGGGACAGTTCCTAACTATGGCTACACCTTC. Amino acid sequence: CASSTGTVPNYGYTF.

A few counts support this clone. This chain connects TRBV5-1 to TRBJ2-1, with a weak D call TRBD1 (6 bases). The CDR3 length is 18 residues. CDR1 and CDR2 from the germline V gene are SGHRS and YFSETQ. V lost 0 bases and J lost 6, with 22 bases in between. The DNA for the CDR3 is TGCGCCAGCAGCTTGGGAGGGTTAGGGGGAAAGAAGTCCAATGAGCAGTTCTTC. It translates to CASSLGGLGGKKSNEQFF. Together with reference TRBV5-1 and TRBJ2-1, the CDR3 gives the full variable domain: KAGVTQTPRYLIKTRGQQVTLSCSPISGHRSVSWYQQTPGQGLQFLFEYFSETQRNKGNFPGRFSGRQFSNSRSEMNVSTLELGDSALYLCASSLGGLGGKKSNEQFFGPGTRLTVL.

J is TRBJ2-2 and V is TRBV19; D may be TRBD1 (6 bases). V lost 3 bases and J lost 8, with 13 bases in between. CDR1 LNHDA and CDR2 SQIVND come from the germline V gene (reference sequence). The CDR3 loop spans 14 amino acids. Here the CDR3 reads CASSIPWGRGELFF. Written as DNA, the CDR3 is TGTGCCAGTAGTATCCCTTGGGGGCGAGGGGAGCTGTTTTTT.

This clone was detected only a few times. This chain links TRBV4-1 with TRBJ1-5; unclear D gene. Per germline, CDR1 MGHRA and CDR2 YSYEKL. The CDR3 sequence is 14 residues long. V was cut by 0 bases and J by 4 bases, with 7 bases left in between. The CDR3 sequence is CASSQDRANQPQHF. In DNA, the CDR3 is TGCGCCAGCAGCCAAGATCGGGCAAATCAGCCCCAGCATTTT.

The genes are TRBV24-1 and TRBJ2-2, with D perhaps TRBD1 (6 bases). This CDR3 comprises 13 residues. V lost 8 bases, J lost 6 bases, and 12 bases lay in between. The germline V gene has CDR1 KGHDR and CDR2 SFDVKD. Written as DNA, the CDR3 is TGTGCCACCATCGAGGGGGTCTCCGGGGAGCTGTTTTTT. Translated, it gives CATIEGVSGELFF.

This clone is deemed medium-sized. The chain carries TRBV9 and TRBJ2-7; 9 positions match TRBD2. Germline loops: CDR1 SGDLS, CDR2 YYNGEE. The V and J ends lost 0 bases and 3 bases, in that order; junction bases with no gene match: 4. The CDR3 spans 15 residues. CDR3 sequence reads: CASSVGGSGGYEQYF. CDR3 bases: TGTGCCAGCAGCGTAGGGGGTAGCGGGGGCTACGAGCAGTACTTC.

The J gene is TRBJ2-1, the V gene TRBV25-1, with a possible D match to TRBD1 (5 bases). Germline CDR1 MGHDK, CDR2 SYGVNS. Trimming took 1 base from V and 8 from J, leaving 6 bases between them. This CDR3 has 12 amino acids. CDR3 in DNA: TGTGCCAGCAGTGAATGGGGCCATGAGCAGTTCTTC. It encodes CASSEWGHEQFF.

This clone has just one count. This chain connects TRBV30 to TRBJ1-5; D not resolved. CDR1 and CDR2 from the germline V gene are GTSNPN and SVGIG (reference sequence). CDR3 size: 13 residues. V lost 4 bases and J lost 1, with 8 bases in between. The CDR3 reads CAWTPVSNQPQHF. CDR3 sequence (DNA): TGTGCCTGGACCCCAGTGAGCAATCAGCCCCAGCATTTT. Together with reference TRBV30 and TRBJ1-5, the CDR3 gives the full variable domain: SQTIHQWPATLVQPVGSPLSLECTVEGTSNPNLYWYRQAAGRGLQLLFYSVGIGQISSEVPQNLSASRPQDRQFILSSKKLLLSDSGFYLCAWTPVSNQPQHFGDGTRLSIL.

J is TRBJ1-1 and V is TRBV6-5; D gene ambiguous. Germline V gives CDR1 MNHEY, CDR2 SVGAGI. Trimming shortened V by 2 bases and J by 3 bases, and 4 bases separated the two germline ends. CDR3 length: 12 residues. The CDR3: CASSYADTEAFF. CDR3 DNA sequence: TGTGCCAGCAGTTACGCCGACACTGAAGCTTTCTTT.

CDR3 sequence: CASSGQGWEKLFF. The CDR3 coding sequence is TGTGCCAGCAGCGGACAGGGATGGGAAAAACTGTTTTTT. This chain joins TRBV2 and TRBJ1-4; 8 bases map to TRBD1. Germline CDR1 is SNHLY and CDR2 is FYNNEI. The CDR3 is 13 residues long. The ends lost 6 bases at V and 8 bases at J; junction bases unmatched: 5.

The chain recombines TRBV10-3 with TRBJ2-6, with 7 bases fitting TRBD2. V lost 4 bases to trimming and J lost 4 bases; unmatched junction nucleotides: 7. The CDR3 consists of 16 residues. The germline CDR1 and CDR2 sequences are ENHRY and SYGVKD. The DNA of the CDR3 is TGTGCCATCAGTGGGGAGGGTTTTTCGGGGGCCAACGTCCTGACTTTC. Translation gives CAISGEGFSGANVLTF.

V is TRBV10-3 and J is TRBJ1-1, with D tentatively TRBD1 (5 bases). The V and J ends lost 9 bases and 7 bases respectively, with 18 bases between them. The germline V gene encodes CDR1 ENHRY and CDR2 SYGVKD. The CDR3 has 13 residues. This CDR3 reads CAIQTEGKDEAFF. The DNA for the CDR3 is TGTGCCATTCAGACAGAGGGAAAGGATGAAGCTTTCTTT.

The genes are TRBV7-2 and TRBJ1-2; D perhaps matches TRBD1 (5 bases). The V and J ends lost 2 bases and 5 bases respectively, with 9 bases between them. Germline V CDR1 and CDR2: SGHTA, FQGNSA. The CDR3 has 13 residues. The CDR3 DNA reads as TGTGCCAGCAGCTTACAAGGGGAGTATGGCTACACCTTC. As protein: CASSLQGEYGYTF.

The chain combines TRBV11-1 with TRBJ2-7, with D hard to call. Germline values: CDR1 SGHAT, CDR2 FQDESV (reference sequence). The CDR3 spans 12 residues. The V end was cut by 2 bases, the J end by 6 bases, with 8 bases between. The chain's CDR3 is CASSLNRAEQYF. CDR3 nucleotide sequence: TGTGCCAGCAGCTTAAACCGGGCCGAGCAGTACTTC.

This chain joins TRBV2 and TRBJ1-1; TRBD1 matches 7 bases. The ends lost 4 bases at V and 0 bases at J; junction bases unmatched: 8. The germline gives CDR1 SNHLY, CDR2 FYNNEI. The CDR3 covers 16 residues. This CDR3 reads CASSGVGTVMNTEAFF. Here the CDR3 DNA reads TGTGCCAGCAGTGGGGTAGGGACAGTTATGAACACTGAAGCTTTCTTT.

This chain connects TRBV7-9 to TRBJ1-1; D unclear. Deletions cut 1 base from V and 3 bases from J, with 6 bases between. The CDR3 is 13 residues long. The germline CDR1 and CDR2 sequences are SEHNR and FQNEAQ (reference sequence). The CDR3 DNA is TGTGCCAGCAGCTTAGATAGGTACACTGAAGCTTTCTTT. This sequence encodes CASSLDRYTEAFF.

This clone has only one observation. The J gene is TRBJ2-5, the V gene TRBV5-4; 7 bases fit TRBD1. The CDR3 sequence is 15 residues long. V shed 0 bases, J shed 3 bases, and the junction held 5 bases outside the gene matches. Germline CDR1 reads SGHNT; CDR2 reads YYREEE (reference sequence). This CDR3 is CASSLGQGFEETQYF. DNA for the CDR3: TGTGCCAGCAGCTTGGGACAGGGATTTGAAGAGACCCAGTACTTC.

This clone was recorded many times. The genes are TRBV5-6 and TRBJ1-2, with a tentative D call TRBD1 (5 bases). Germline V gene sequence: CDR1 SGHDT, CDR2 YYEEEE. Trimming shortened V by 0 bases and J by 2 bases, and 8 bases separated the two germline ends. This CDR3 is 14 amino acids long. CDR3 residues: CASSLVRGNYGYTF. CDR3 sequence (DNA): TGTGCCAGCAGCTTGGTTCGGGGGAACTATGGCTACACCTTC.

This sequence joins TRBV25-1 and TRBJ2-1; D possibly uses TRBD1 or TRBD2 (5 bases each). This CDR3 is built from 15 residues. Trimming pared 4 bases from V and 5 bases from J, leaving 15 bases between. Looked up from germline, CDR1 is MGHDK and CDR2 is SYGVNS. The CDR3 here is CASSALRGSDNEQFF. The CDR3 DNA follows: TGTGCCAGCAGTGCCCTGAGGGGTTCGGACAATGAGCAGTTCTTC.

The J gene is TRBJ2-7, the V gene TRBV5-4; 9 bases are shared with TRBD1. This CDR3 is built from 14 residues. V lost 2 bases to trimming and J lost 6 bases; unmatched junction nucleotides: 6. Germline CDR1 is SGHNT and CDR2 is YYREEE (reference sequence). DNA for the CDR3: TGTGCCAGCAGCTTAGGGACAGGGCTCCCCGAGCAGTACTTC. This codes for CASSLGTGLPEQYF.

This rearrangement joins TRBV5-1 to TRBJ2-7; TRBD1 matches 7 bases. The ends lost 4 bases at V and 4 bases at J; junction bases unmatched: 11. This CDR3 comprises 15 residues. CDR1 is SGHRS and CDR2 is YFSETQ in the germline V gene. The CDR3 loop reads CASSAWDRTRYEQYF. The CDR3, as DNA: TGCGCCAGCAGCGCCTGGGACAGAACTCGTTACGAGCAGTACTTC. Combining the CDR3 with reference TRBV5-1 and TRBJ2-7 gives the whole variable domain KAGVTQTPRYLIKTRGQQVTLSCSPISGHRSVSWYQQTPGQGLQFLFEYFSETQRNKGNFPGRFSGRQFSNSRSEMNVSTLELGDSALYLCASSAWDRTRYEQYFGPGTRLTVT.

This clone has just one count. The chain couples TRBV15 to TRBJ1-4, with 7 bases lining up with TRBD1. V shed 1 base and J 6 bases; nucleotides not matched to a gene: 5. In germline, CDR1 is LNHNV, CDR2 YYDKDF (reference sequence). This CDR3 has 15 amino acids. CDR3 residues: CATSRAGTDYEKLFF. The CDR3 DNA reads TGTGCCACCAGCAGAGCAGGGACAGACTATGAAAAACTGTTTTTT. The variable domain in full, with the rest retrieved from reference TRBV15 and TRBJ1-4, is DAMVIQNPRYQVTQFGKPVTLSCSQTLNHNVMYWYQQKSSQAPKLLFHYYDKDFNNEADTPDNFQSRRPNTSFCFLDIRSPGLGDTAMYLCATSRAGTDYEKLFFGSGTQLSVL.

The chain employs TRBV5-8 and TRBJ1-4, with a weak D call TRBD1 (5 bases). The V end lost 1 base, the J end lost 4 bases, and 8 bases lay between the germline ends. The germline CDR1 and CDR2 sequences are SGHTS and YDEGEE. This CDR3 contains 14 residues. The CDR3 DNA is TGTGCCAGCAGCTTGAGGGGCTATAATGAAAAACTGTTTTTT. It translates to CASSLRGYNEKLFF. The variable domain in full, completed from reference TRBV5-8 and TRBJ1-4, reads EAGVTQSPTHLIKTRGQQATLRCSPISGHTSVYWYQQALGLGLQFLLWYDEGEERNRGNFPPRFSGRQFPNYSSELNVNALELEDSALYLCASSLRGYNEKLFFGSGTQLSVL.

The V gene is TRBV6-5, the J gene TRBJ2-2, with D perhaps TRBD2 (5 bases). The CDR3 consists of 15 residues. Germline V gene sequence: CDR1 MNHEY, CDR2 SVGAGI. V dropped 2 bases and J dropped 4 bases, with 11 bases sitting between them. This chain's CDR3 is CASSYGLGGTGELFF. The CDR3 coding sequence is TGTGCCAGCAGTTACGGCCTAGGAGGCACCGGGGAGCTGTTTTTT.

The rearrangement links TRBV2 to TRBJ2-3; 7 nucleotides match TRBD2. With V trimmed by 6 bases and J by 3 bases, 9 bases remained unmatched. The CDR3 loop spans 15 amino acids. Germline values: CDR1 SNHLY, CDR2 FYNNEI. CDR3 DNA sequence: TGTGCCAGCAGGGAGGATCGGGGGGATACAGATACGCAGTATTTT. Amino acid sequence: CASREDRGDTDTQYF.

The rearrangement joins TRBV5-6 to TRBJ2-1, with 9 bases aligning to TRBD2. Germline CDR1 is SGHDT and CDR2 is YYEEEE. The CDR3 is 16 amino acids. V gave up 3 bases and J gave up 0 bases; unmatched junction bases: 4. The CDR3 reads CASSSNSGSSYNEQFF. CDR3 DNA: TGTGCCAGCAGCTCCAATAGCGGGAGCTCCTACAATGAGCAGTTCTTC.